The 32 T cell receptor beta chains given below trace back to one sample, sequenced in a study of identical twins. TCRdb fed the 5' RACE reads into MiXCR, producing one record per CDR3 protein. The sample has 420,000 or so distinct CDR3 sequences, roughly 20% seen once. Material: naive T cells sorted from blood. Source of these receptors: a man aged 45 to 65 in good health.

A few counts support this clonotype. The CDR3 sequence is CATSDLRGQGANVEQFF. The CDR3 nucleotides are TGTGCCACCAGTGATTTAAGGGGACAGGGGGCGAATGTTGAGCAGTTCTTC. The genes are TRBV24-1 and TRBJ2-1, with 12 bases that match TRBD1. Trimming cost V 1 base and J 9 bases; bases outside gene matches: 9. Germline-derived CDR1 and CDR2 are KGHDR and SFDVKD. There are 17 residues in the CDR3.

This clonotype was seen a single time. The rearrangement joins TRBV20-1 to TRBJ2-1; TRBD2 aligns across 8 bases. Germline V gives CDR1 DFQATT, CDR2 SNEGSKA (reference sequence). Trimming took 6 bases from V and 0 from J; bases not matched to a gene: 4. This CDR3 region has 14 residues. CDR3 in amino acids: CSAPGGRSYNEQFF. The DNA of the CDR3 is TGCAGTGCCCCGGGGGGGCGCTCCTACAATGAGCAGTTCTTC.

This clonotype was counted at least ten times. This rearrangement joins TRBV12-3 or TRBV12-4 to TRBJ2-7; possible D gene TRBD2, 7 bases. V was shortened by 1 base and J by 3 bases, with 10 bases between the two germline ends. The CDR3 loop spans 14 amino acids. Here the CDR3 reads CASSLEGGLYEQYF. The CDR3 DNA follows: TGTGCCAGCAGTTTAGAGGGGGGGCTCTACGAGCAGTACTTC.

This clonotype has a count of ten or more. Here the CDR3 DNA reads TGCGCCAGCAGTTCCGCCGGGACAGGGGTAAACATTCAGTACTTC. Residues: CASSSAGTGVNIQYF. The chain has TRBV5-1 and TRBJ2-4, with 10 bases that match TRBD1. Germline V gene lookup returns CDR1 SGHRS and CDR2 YFSETQ. The CDR3 loop spans 15 amino acids. V dropped 5 bases and J dropped 6; count of bases not matched to a gene: 8. Full variable domain (rest looked up from reference TRBV5-1 and TRBJ2-4): KAGVTQTPRYLIKTRGQQVTLSCSPISGHRSVSWYQQTPGQGLQFLFEYFSETQRNKGNFPGRFSGRQFSNSRSEMNVSTLELGDSALYLCASSSAGTGVNIQYFGAGTRLSVL.

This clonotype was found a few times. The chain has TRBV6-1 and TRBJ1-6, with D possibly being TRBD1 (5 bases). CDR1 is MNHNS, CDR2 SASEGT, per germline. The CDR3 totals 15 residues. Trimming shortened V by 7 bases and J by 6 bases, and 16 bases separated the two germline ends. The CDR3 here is CASKKVQGGNSPLHF. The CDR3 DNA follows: TGTGCCAGCAAAAAAGTCCAGGGTGGTAATTCACCCCTCCACTTT.

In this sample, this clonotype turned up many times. CDR3 in amino acids: CASSPSSGTGRYGYTF. CDR3 DNA: TGTGCCAGCAGTCCATCCTCCGGGACAGGTCGATATGGCTACACCTTC. This chain uses TRBV28 with TRBJ1-2; 8 bases fit TRBD1. The V and J ends lost 5 bases and 5 bases, in that order; junction bases with no gene match: 13. The CDR3 totals 16 residues. CDR1 and CDR2 from the germline V gene are MDHEN and SYDVKM.

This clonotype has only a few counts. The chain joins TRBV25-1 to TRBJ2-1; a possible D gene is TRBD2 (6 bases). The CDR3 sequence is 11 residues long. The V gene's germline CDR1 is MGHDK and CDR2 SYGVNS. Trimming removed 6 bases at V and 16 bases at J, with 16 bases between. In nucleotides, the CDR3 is TGTGCCAGCAGCGTTGTGGCGGGAAGATTCTTC. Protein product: CASSVVAGRFF.

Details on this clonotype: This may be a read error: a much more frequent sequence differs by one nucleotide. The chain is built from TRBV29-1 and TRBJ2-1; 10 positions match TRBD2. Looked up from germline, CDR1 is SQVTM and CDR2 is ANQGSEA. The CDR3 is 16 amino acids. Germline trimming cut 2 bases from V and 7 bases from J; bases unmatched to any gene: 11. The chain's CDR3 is CSVEWPASGRWNEQFF. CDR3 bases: TGCAGCGTTGAATGGCCCGCTAGCGGGAGATGGAATGAGCAGTTCTTC.

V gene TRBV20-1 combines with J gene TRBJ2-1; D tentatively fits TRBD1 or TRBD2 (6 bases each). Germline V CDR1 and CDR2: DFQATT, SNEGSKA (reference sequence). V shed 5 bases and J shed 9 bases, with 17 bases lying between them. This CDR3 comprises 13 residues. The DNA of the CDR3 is TGCAGTGCTCATCGGGGGCCCCGTCCTGAGCAGTTCTTC. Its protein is CSAHRGPRPEQFF.

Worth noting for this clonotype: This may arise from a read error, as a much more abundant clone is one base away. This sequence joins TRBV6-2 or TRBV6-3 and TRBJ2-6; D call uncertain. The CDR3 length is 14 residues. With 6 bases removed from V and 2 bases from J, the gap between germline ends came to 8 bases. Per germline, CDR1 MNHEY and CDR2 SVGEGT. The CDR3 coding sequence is TGTGCCAGCAGCCCTCTACCTGGGGCCAACGTCCTGACTTTC. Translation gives CASSPLPGANVLTF.

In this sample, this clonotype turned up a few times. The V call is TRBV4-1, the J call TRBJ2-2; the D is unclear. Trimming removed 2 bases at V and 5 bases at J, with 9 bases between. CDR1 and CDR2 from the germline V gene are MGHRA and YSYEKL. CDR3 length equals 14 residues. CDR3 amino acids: CASSQMDGTGELFF. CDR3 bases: TGCGCCAGCAGCCAAATGGACGGGACCGGGGAGCTGTTTTTT.

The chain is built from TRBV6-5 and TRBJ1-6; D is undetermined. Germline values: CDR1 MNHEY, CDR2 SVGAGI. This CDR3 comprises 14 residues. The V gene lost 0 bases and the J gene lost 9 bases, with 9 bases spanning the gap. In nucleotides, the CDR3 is TGTGCCAGCAGTTACTCGGGCAGGTTTTCACCCCTCCACTTT. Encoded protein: CASSYSGRFSPLHF.

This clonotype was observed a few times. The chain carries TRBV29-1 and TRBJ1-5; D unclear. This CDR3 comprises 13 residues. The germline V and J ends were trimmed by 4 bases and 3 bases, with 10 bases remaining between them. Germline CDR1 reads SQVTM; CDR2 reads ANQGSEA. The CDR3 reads CSVAGQPNQPQHF. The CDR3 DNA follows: TGCAGCGTTGCCGGCCAGCCCAATCAGCCCCAGCATTTT.

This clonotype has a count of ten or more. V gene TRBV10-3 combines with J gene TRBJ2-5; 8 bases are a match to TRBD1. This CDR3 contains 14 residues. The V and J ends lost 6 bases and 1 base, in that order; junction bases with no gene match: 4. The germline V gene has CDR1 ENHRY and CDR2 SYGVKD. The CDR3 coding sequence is TGTGCCATCAGGACAGGGGCGCTCCAAGAGACCCAGTACTTC. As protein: CAIRTGALQETQYF.

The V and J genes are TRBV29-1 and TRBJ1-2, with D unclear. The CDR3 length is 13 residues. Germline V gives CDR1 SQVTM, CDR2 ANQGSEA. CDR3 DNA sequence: TGCAGTGCTAGAGTAGCGGATAACTATGGCTACACCTTC. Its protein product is CSARVADNYGYTF.

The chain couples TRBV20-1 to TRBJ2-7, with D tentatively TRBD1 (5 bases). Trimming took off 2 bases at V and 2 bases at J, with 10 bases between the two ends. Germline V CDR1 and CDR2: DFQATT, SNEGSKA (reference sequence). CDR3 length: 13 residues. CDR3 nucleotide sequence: TGCAGTGCTAGAAGGCCAGGGACCTACGAGCAGTACTTC. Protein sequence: CSARRPGTYEQYF.

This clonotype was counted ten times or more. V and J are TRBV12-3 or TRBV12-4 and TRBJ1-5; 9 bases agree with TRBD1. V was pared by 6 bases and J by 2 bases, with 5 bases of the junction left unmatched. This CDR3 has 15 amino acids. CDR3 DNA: TGTGCCAGCAGGGGGACAGGGACGCGCAATCAGCCCCAGCATTTT. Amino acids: CASRGTGTRNQPQHF.

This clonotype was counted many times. CDR3 nucleotide sequence: TGCAGCGCCCTCACAGGGGGCACCTACAATGAGCAGTTCTTC. Its translation: CSALTGGTYNEQFF. The genes are TRBV29-1 and TRBJ2-1; 9 bases fit TRBD1. The CDR3 sequence is 14 residues long. In germline, CDR1 is SQVTM, CDR2 ANQGSEA. The V segment lost 7 bases and the J segment 2 bases; nucleotides outside the gene matches: 6.

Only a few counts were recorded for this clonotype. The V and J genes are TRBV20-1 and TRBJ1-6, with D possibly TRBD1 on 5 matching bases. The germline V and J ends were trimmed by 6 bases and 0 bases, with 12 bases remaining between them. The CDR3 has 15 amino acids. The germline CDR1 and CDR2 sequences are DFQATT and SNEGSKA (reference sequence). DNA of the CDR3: TGCAGTGCCGCGGCAGGGAGCTCCTATAATTCACCCCTCCACTTT. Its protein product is CSAAAGSSYNSPLHF.

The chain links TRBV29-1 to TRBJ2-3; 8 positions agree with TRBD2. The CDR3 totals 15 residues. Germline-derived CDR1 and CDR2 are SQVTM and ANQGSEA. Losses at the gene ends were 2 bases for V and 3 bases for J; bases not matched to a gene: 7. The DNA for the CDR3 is TGCAGCGTTGAAAGGAGAGCGGGAGTGACAGATACGCAGTATTTT. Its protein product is CSVERRAGVTDTQYF.

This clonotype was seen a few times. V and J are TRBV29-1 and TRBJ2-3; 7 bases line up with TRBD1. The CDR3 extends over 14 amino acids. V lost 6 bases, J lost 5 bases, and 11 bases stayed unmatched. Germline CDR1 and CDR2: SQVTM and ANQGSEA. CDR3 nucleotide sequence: TGCAGCGTCGCTGGGGACAGTAGGGTAGATACGCAGTATTTT. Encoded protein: CSVAGDSRVDTQYF.

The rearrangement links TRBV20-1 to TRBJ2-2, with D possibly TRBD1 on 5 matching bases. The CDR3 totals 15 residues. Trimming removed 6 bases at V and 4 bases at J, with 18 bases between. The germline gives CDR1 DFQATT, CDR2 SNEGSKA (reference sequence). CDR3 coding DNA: TGCAGTGCAGGCAAAACAGGCTTCGGCACCGGGGAGCTGTTTTTT. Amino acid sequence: CSAGKTGFGTGELFF.

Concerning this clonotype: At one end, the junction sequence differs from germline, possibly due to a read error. CDR3 protein: CSARDRGPVETQYF. The CDR3, as DNA: TGCAGTGCTCGAGACAGGGGGCCGGTAGAGACCCAGTACTTC. V and J are TRBV20-1 and TRBJ2-5; 10 bases are shared with TRBD1. The CDR3 is made up of 14 amino acids. Germline V lookup: CDR1 DFQATT, CDR2 SNEGSKA (reference sequence).

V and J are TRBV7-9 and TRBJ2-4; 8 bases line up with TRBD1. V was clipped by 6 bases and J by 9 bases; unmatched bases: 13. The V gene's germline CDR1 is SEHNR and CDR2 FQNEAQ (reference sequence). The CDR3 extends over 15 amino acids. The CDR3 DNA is TGTGCCAGCAGGGAGACAGGGGCGCGTTTGGGCATTCAGTACTTC. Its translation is CASRETGARLGIQYF.

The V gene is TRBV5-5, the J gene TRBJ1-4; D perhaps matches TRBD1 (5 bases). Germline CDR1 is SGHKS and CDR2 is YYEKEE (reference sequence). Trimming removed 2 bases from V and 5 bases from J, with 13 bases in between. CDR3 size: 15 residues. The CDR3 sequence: CASSFSGTANEKLFF. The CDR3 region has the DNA TGTGCCAGCAGCTTTTCCGGGACCGCAAATGAAAAACTGTTTTTT.

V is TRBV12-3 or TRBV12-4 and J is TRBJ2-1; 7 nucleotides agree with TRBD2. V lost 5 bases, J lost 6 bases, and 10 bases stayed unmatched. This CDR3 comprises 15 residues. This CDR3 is CASSPLSGGFNEQFF. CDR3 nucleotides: TGTGCCAGCAGTCCCCTCTCGGGAGGATTCAATGAGCAGTTCTTC.

The CDR3 spells CASSPISLAGGRTDTQYF. The CDR3 nucleotides read TGTGCCAGCTCACCGATAAGTTTAGCGGGAGGAAGGACAGATACGCAGTATTTT. The chain employs TRBV18 and TRBJ2-3; 10 nucleotides agree with TRBD2. This CDR3 is built from 18 residues. The germline V gene encodes CDR1 KGHSH and CDR2 LQKENI. After removal of 3 bases from V and 3 bases from J, the junction contained 12 bases not matched to a gene.

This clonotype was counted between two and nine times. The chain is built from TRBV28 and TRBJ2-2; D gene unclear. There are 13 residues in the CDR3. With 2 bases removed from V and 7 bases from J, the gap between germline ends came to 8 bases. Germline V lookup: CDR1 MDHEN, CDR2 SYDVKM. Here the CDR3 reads CASSLGLGGELFF. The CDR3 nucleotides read TGTGCCAGCAGTTTAGGTTTGGGCGGGGAGCTGTTTTTT.

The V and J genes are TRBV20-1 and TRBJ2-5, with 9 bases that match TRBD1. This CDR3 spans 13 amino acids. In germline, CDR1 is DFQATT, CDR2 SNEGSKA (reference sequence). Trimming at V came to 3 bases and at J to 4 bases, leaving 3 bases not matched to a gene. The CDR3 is CSARGTGLETQYF. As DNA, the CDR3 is TGCAGTGCTAGGGGGACAGGGTTAGAGACCCAGTACTTC.

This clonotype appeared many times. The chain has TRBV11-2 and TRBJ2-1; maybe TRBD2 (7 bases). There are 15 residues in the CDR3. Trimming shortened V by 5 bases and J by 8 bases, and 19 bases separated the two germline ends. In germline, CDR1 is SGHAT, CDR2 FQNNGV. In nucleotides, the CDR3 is TGTGCCAGCAGCACCCCCCGGGGGGCCGGTCATGAGCAGTTCTTC. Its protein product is CASSTPRGAGHEQFF. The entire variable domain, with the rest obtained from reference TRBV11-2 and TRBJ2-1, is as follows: EAGVAQSPRYKIIEKRQSVAFWCNPISGHATLYWYQQILGQGPKLLIQFQNNGVVDDSQLPKDRFSAERLKGVDSTLKIQPAKLEDSAVYLCASSTPRGAGHEQFFGPGTRLTVL.

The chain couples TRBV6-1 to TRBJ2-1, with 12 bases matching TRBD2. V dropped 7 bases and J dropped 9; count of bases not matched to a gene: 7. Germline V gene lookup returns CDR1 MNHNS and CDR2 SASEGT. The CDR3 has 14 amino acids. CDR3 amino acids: CASKTSGSGFEQFF. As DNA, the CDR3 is TGTGCCAGCAAGACTAGCGGGAGTGGGTTTGAGCAGTTCTTC.

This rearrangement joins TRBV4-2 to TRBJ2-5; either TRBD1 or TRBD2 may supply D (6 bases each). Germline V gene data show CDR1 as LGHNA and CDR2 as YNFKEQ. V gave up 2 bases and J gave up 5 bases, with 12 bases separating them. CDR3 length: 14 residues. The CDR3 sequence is CASSQPTGGETQYF. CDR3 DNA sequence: TGTGCCAGCAGCCAACCGACAGGAGGGGAGACCCAGTACTTC.